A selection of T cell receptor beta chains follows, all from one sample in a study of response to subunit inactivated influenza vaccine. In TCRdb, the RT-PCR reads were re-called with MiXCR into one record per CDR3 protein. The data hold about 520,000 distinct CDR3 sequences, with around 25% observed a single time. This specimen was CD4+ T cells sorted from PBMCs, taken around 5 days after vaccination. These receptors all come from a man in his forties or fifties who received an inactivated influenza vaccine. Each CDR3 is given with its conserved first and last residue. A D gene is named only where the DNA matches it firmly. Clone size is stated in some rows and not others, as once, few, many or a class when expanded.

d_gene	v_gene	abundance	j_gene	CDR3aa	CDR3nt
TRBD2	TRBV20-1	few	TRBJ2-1	CSARLTSGRNYNEQFF	TGCAGTGCTAGATTGACTAGCGGGAGGAATTACAATGAGCAGTTCTTC
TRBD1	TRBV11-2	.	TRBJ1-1	CASSTGQVSEAFF	TGTGCCAGCAGCACCGGACAGGTCTCGGAAGCTTTCTTT
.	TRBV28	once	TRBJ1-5	CASSSGHRGQPQHF	TGTGCCAGCAGTTCGGGACACCGTGGCCAGCCCCAGCATTTT
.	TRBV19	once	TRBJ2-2	CASRVQGGELFF	TGTGCCAGTAGGGTGCAGGGCGGGGAGCTGTTTTTT
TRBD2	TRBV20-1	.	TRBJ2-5	CSAKRGSGGEETQYF	TGCAGTGCTAAGCGCGGTAGCGGGGGGGAAGAGACCCAGTACTTC
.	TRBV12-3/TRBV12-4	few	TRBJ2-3	CASSFGLEDSSHF	TGTGCCAGCAGTTTCGGGCTGGAGGACTCCTCCCATTTT
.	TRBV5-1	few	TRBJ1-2	CASRPGAGLRGYTF	TGCGCCAGCCGACCTGGGGCGGGACTGCGTGGCTACACCTTC
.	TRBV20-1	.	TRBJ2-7	CSARGLSPTEQYF	TGCAGTGCTAGAGGGCTCAGTCCCACCGAGCAGTACTTC
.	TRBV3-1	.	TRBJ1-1	CASSQGGANTEAFF	TGTGCCAGCAGCCAAGGCGGGGCAAACACTGAAGCTTTCTTT
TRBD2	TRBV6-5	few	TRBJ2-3	CASSYRRRTSGASTDTQYF	TGTGCCAGCAGTTACCGTCGACGGACTAGCGGGGCTAGCACAGATACGCAGTATTTT
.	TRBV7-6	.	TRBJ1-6	CASSLTRTANSPLHF	TGTGCCAGCAGCCTTACACGGACAGCAAATTCACCCCTCCACTTT
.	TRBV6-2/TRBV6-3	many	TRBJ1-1	CASSKGHTNEAFF	TGTGCCAGCAGTAAGGGACATACTAATGAAGCTTTCTTT
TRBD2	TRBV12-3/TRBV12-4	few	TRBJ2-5	CASSLSAGGQGETQYF	TGTGCCAGCAGTTTATCGGCGGGAGGCCAGGGAGAGACCCAGTACTTC
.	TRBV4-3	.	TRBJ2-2	CASSQGILGGKNTGELFF	TGCGCCAGCAGCCAAGGGATCCTAGGCGGGAAGAACACCGGGGAGCTGTTTTTT
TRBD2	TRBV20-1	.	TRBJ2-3	CSCPGAGVQYF	TGCAGTTGCCCCGGAGCGGGGGTGCAGTATTTT
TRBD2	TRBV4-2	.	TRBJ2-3	CASSEGGSGATDTQYF	TGTGCCAGCAGCGAAGGGGGTAGCGGGGCCACAGATACGCAGTATTTT
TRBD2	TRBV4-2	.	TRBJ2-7	CASSQVGALAGEQYF	TGTGCCAGCAGCCAAGTAGGAGCATTAGCGGGGGAGCAGTACTTC
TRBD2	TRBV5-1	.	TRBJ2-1	CASSLELLAGGYNEQFF	TGCGCCAGCAGCTTGGAGTTATTAGCGGGAGGGTACAATGAGCAGTTCTTC
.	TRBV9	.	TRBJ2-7	CASRATGSMGEQYF	TGTGCCAGCAGAGCGACGGGCTCTATGGGGGAGCAGTACTTC
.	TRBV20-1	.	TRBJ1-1	CRADLVRGNTEAFF	TGCAGGGCAGACCTCGTCAGGGGGAACACTGAAGCTTTCTTT
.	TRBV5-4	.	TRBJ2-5	CASTLGLGVSQETQYF	TGTGCCAGCACCCTAGGGCTGGGCGTCAGCCAAGAGACCCAGTACTTC
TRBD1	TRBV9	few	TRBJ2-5	CASSDRQGVRETQYF	TGTGCCAGCAGCGATCGACAGGGGGTGCGAGAGACCCAGTACTTC
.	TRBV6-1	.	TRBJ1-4	CASWGQNNEKLFF	TGTGCCAGCTGGGGGCAGAATAATGAAAAACTGTTTTTT
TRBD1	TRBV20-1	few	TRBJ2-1	CSARKETDRAMGEQFF	TGCAGTGCTAGGAAAGAAACGGACAGGGCAATGGGTGAGCAGTTCTTC
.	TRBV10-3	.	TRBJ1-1	CATFKGNTEAFF	TGTGCCACCTTTAAGGGTAACACTGAAGCTTTCTTT
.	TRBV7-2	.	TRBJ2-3	CASSLVGVLTDTQYF	TGTGCCAGCAGCTTAGTAGGGGTTCTCACAGATACGCAGTATTTT
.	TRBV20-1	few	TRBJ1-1	CSARVRVTEAFF	TGCAGTGCTAGAGTTCGGGTCACTGAAGCTTTCTTT
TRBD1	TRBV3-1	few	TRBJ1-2	CASSHPTGGGGYTF	TGTGCCAGCAGCCACCCGACAGGGGGAGGTGGCTACACCTTC
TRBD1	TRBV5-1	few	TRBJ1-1	CASSLGQGAYTEAFF	TGCGCCAGCAGCTTGGGACAGGGGGCATACACTGAAGCTTTCTTT
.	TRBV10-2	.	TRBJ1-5	CASSLDGTSRQPQHF	TGCGCCAGCAGTCTGGACGGCACGTCTAGACAGCCCCAGCATTTT
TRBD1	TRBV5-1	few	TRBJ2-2	CASSFQGAATGELFF	TGCGCCAGCAGCTTTCAGGGGGCCGCCACCGGGGAGCTGTTTTTT
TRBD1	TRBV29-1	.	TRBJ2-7	CSVQSSGAGGRYEQYF	TGCAGCGTTCAATCAAGTGGGGCAGGGGGCCGCTACGAGCAGTACTTC
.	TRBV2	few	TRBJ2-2	CASNQGTGELFF	TGTGCCAGCAATCAGGGTACCGGGGAGCTGTTTTTT
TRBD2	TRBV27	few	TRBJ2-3	CATAPHGGRITDTQYF	TGTGCCACCGCCCCCCACGGCGGGAGAATAACAGATACGCAGTATTTT
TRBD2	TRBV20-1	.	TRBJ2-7	CSARVSGTSGIPYEQYF	TGCAGTGCTAGAGTATCCGGGACTAGCGGGATTCCCTACGAGCAGTACTTC
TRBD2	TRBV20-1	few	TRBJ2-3	CSAQTGTSVGTDTQYF	TGCAGTGCGCAGACCGGGACTAGCGTTGGGACAGATACGCAGTATTTT
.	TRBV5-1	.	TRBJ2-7	CASSLDGRGYEQYF	TGCGCCAGCAGCTTGGACGGCAGGGGCTACGAGCAGTACTTC
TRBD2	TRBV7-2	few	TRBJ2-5	CASSLDRLAGQETQYF	TGTGCCAGCAGCTTAGATAGACTAGCGGGGCAAGAGACCCAGTACTTC
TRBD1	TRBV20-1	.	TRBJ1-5	CSARPWDSPNQPQHF	TGCAGTGCTCGACCCTGGGACAGCCCCAATCAGCCCCAGCATTTT
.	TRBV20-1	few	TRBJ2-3	CSAPRPGTATDTQYF	TGCAGTGCTCCTAGACCAGGGACCGCCACAGATACGCAGTATTTT
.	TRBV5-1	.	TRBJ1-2	CASSPGGTTPGGYTF	TGCGCCAGCAGCCCGGGTGGGACAACACCGGGTGGCTACACCTTC
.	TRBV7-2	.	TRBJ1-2	CAISEGQPANYGYTF	TGTGCCATCTCGGAAGGACAGCCAGCTAACTATGGCTACACCTTC
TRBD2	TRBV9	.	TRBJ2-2	CASSVRTSGVTSNTGELFF	TGTGCCAGCAGCGTCCGGACTAGCGGGGTCACATCGAACACCGGGGAGCTGTTTTTT
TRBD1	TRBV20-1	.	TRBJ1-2	CSAIGTGGSSYGYTF	TGCAGTGCAATCGGGACAGGGGGTAGTAGCTATGGCTACACCTTC